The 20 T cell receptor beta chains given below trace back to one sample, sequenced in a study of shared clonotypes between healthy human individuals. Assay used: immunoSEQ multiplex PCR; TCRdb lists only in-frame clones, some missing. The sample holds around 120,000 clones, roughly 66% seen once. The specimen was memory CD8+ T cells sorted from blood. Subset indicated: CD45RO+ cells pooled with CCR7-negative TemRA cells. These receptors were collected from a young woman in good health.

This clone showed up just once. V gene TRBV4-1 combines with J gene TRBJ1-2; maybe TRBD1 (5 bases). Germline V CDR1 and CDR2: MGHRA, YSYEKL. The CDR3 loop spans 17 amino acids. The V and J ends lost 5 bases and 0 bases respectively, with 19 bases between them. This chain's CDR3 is CASSDRTGRKANYGYTF. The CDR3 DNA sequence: TGCGCCAGCAGCGATCGAACAGGCAGGAAAGCTAACTATGGCTACACCTTC.

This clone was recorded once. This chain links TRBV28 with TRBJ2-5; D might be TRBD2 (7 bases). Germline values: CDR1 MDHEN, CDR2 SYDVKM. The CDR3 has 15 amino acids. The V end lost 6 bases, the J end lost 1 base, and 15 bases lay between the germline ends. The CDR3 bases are TGTGCCAGCAGCCGCAGGGGAGGGGGCCAAGAGACCCAGTACTTC. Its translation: CASSRRGGGQETQYF.

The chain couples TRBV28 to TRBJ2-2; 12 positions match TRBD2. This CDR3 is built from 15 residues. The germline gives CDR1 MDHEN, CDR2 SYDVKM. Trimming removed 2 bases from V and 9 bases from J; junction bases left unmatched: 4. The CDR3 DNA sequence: TGTGCCAGCAGTTTACTAGCGGGAGGGTTATGGGAGCTGTTTTTT. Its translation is CASSLLAGGLWELFF. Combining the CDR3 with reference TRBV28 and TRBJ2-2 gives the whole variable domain DVKVTQSSRYLVKRTGEKVFLECVQDMDHENMFWYRQDPGLGLRLIYFSYDVKMKEKGDIPEGYSVSREKKERFSLILESASTNQTSMYLCASSLLAGGLWELFFGEGSRLTVL.

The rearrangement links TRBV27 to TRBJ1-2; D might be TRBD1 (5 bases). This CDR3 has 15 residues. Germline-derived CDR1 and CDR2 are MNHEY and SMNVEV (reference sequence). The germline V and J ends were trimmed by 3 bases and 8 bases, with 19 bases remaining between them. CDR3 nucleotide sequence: TGTGCCAGCAGTTTCTACTCCTTCAGGGTAGGAGGCTACACCTTC. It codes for CASSFYSFRVGGYTF.

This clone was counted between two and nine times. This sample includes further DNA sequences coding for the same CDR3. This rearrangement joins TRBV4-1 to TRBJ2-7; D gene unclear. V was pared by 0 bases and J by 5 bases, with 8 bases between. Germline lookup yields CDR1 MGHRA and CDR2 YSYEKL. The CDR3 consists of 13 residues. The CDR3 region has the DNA TGCGCCAGCAGCCAAGATCCAGGCCACGAGCAGTACTTC. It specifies CASSQDPGHEQYF.

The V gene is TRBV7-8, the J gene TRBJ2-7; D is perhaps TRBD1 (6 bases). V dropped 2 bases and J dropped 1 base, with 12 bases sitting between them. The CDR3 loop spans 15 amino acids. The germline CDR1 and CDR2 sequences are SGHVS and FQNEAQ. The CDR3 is CASSLTGTPSYEQYF. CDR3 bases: TGTGCCAGCAGCTTAACCGGGACACCATCCTACGAGCAGTACTTC.

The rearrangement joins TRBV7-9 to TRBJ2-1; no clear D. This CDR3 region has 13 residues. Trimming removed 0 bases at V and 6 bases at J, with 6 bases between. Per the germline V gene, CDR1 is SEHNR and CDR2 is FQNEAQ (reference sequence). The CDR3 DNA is TGTGCCAGCAGCTTAGCCTTGCGCAATGAGCAGTTCTTC. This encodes CASSLALRNEQFF.

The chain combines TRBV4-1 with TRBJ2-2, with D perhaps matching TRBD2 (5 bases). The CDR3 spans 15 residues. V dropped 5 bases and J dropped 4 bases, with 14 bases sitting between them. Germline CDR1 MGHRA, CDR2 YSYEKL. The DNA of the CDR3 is TGCGCCAGCAGCGCTCCGTGGAGCGGCACCGGGGAGCTGTTTTTT. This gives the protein CASSAPWSGTGELFF.

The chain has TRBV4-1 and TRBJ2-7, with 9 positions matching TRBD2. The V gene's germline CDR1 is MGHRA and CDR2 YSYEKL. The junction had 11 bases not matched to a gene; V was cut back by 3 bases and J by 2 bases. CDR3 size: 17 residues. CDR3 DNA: TGCGCCAGCAGCCATTGGGAGGTGCGGGAGGGAACCTACGAGCAGTACTTC. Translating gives CASSHWEVREGTYEQYF.

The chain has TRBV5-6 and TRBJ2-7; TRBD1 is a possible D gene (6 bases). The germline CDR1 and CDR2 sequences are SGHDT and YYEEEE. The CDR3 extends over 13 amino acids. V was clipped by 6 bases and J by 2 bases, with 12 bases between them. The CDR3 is CASKEQGTYEQYF. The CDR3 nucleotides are TGTGCCAGCAAGGAACAGGGAACCTACGAGCAGTACTTC.

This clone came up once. CDR3 protein: CASSLPGREHQETQYF. In DNA, the CDR3 is TGTGCCAGCAGCTTACCCGGGAGGGAACATCAAGAGACCCAGTACTTC. V usage is TRBV7-8 and J usage is TRBJ2-5, with TRBD2 identical over 8 bases. The germline V gene has CDR1 SGHVS and CDR2 FQNEAQ. The CDR3 runs to 16 residues. V was pared by 2 bases and J by 2 bases, with 7 bases of the junction left unmatched. The whole variable domain, remainder taken from reference TRBV7-8 and TRBJ2-5, is GAGVSQSPRYKVAKRGQDVALRCDPISGHVSLFWYQQALGQGPEFLTYFQNEAQLDKSGLPSDRFFAERPEGSVSTLKIQRTQQEDSAVYLCASSLPGREHQETQYFGPGTRLLVL.

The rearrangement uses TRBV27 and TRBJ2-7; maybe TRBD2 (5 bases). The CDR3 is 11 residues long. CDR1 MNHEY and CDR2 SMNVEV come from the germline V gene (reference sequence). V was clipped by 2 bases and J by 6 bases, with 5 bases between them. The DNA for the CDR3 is TGTGCCAGCAGTTTAGGGAGCGAGCAGTACTTC. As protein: CASSLGSEQYF.

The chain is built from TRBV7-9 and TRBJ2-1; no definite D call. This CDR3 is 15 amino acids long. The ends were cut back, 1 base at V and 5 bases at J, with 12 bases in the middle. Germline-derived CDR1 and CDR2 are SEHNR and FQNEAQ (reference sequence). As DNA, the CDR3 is TGTGCCAGCAGCTTAGTTGAGTCGTCCCACAATGAGCAGTTCTTC. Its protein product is CASSLVESSHNEQFF. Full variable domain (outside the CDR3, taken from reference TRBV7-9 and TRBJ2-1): DTGVSQNPRHKITKRGQNVTFRCDPISEHNRLYWYRQTLGQGPEFLTYFQNEAQLEKSRLLSDRFSAERPKGSFSTLEIQRTEQGDSAMYLCASSLVESSHNEQFFGPGTRLTVL.

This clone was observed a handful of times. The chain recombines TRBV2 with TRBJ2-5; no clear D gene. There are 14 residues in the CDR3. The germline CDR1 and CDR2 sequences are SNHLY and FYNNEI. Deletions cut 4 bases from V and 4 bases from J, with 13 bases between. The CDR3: CASSAAHIGETQYF. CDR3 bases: TGTGCCAGCAGTGCTGCCCATATCGGAGAGACCCAGTACTTC.

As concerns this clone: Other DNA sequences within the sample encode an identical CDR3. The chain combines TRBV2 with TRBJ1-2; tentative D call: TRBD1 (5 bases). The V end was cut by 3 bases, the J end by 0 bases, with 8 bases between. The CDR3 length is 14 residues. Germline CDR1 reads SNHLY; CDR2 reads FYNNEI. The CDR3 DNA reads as TGTGCCAGCAGTGAGCGGGGGTCTAACTATGGCTACACCTTC. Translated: CASSERGSNYGYTF.

The CDR3 protein is CASSKMEQSGELFF. The CDR3 DNA reads TGTGCCAGCAGCAAAATGGAGCAGTCCGGGGAGCTGTTTTTT. The chain joins TRBV21-1 to TRBJ2-2; TRBD2, the D gene given by the table, was not confirmed from the DNA. TRBV21-1 is a documented pseudogene. This CDR3 contains 14 residues.

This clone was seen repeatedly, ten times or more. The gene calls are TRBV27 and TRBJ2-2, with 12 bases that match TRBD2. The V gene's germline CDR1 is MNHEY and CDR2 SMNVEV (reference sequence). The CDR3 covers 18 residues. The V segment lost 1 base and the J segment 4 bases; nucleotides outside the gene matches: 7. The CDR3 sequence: CASSLWLAGGPGTGELFF. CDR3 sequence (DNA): TGTGCCAGCAGTTTATGGCTAGCGGGAGGGCCGGGCACCGGGGAGCTGTTTTTT.

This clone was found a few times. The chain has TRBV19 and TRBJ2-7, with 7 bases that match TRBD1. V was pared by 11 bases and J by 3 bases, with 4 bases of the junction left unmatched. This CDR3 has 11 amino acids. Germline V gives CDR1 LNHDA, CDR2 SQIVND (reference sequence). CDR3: CALGGHYEQYF. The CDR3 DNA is TGTGCCTTAGGGGGCCACTACGAGCAGTACTTC.

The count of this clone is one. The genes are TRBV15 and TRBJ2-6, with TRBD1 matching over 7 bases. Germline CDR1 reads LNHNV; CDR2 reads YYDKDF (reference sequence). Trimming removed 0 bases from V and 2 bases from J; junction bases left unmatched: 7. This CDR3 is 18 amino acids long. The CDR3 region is CATSRDWAGGAGANVLTF. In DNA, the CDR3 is TGTGCCACCAGCAGAGATTGGGCAGGGGGAGCTGGGGCCAACGTCCTGACTTTC.

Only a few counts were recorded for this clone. CDR3 amino acids: CASSQAPQGTQPQHF. CDR3 nucleotide sequence: TGCGCCAGCAGCCAAGCCCCTCAGGGGACTCAGCCCCAGCATTTT. The chain carries TRBV4-1 and TRBJ1-5; D might be TRBD1 (6 bases). The germline V gene encodes CDR1 MGHRA and CDR2 YSYEKL. Trimming pared 1 base from V and 6 bases from J, leaving 13 bases between. The CDR3 is 15 amino acids.